These T cell receptor beta chains were read from a single sample in a study of T cell responses to AZD1222 COVID-19 vaccine. Generated by immunoSEQ multiplex PCR, the TCRdb table keeps only in-frame clones and is missing some. The sample lists nearly 200,000 clones; approximately 94% were seen once. The material was peripheral blood, obtained 28 days after the second AZD1222 dose. The receptors originated from an adult who received the AZD1222 COVID-19 vaccine. Both conserved end residues are trimmed from each CDR3. The order of the fields is CDR3 protein, V gene.

CDR3: ASSPLRGSDTQY; V: TRBV27
CDR3: AISGVYNQPQH; V: TRBV10-3
CDR3: ASSPGGSGANVLT; V: TRBV7-8
CDR3: ASTRTSGGDEQF; V: TRBV5-1
CDR3: ASIGGTSSGANVLT; V: TRBV28
CDR3: ASSLQGAGGELF; V: TRBV7-2
CDR3: ASSLVVGRGDQPQH; V: TRBV7-9
CDR3: ASSYHKDSRETQY; V: TRBV7-2
CDR3: ATSDRTSGGSGTGELF; V: TRBV24-1
CDR3: ASSEGTGYGYT; V: TRBV2
CDR3: ASSLVNSPGGYT; V: TRBV7-2
CDR3: ASSVSDRSQWAYNEQF; V: TRBV9
CDR3: ASSLPIGSGYVDTEAF; V: TRBV28
CDR3: ASSPQGDSPQH; V: TRBV19
CDR3: AFTDGNTEAF; V: TRBV30
CDR3: ASSPTAAGASNQPQH; V: TRBV5-5
CDR3: SVRGTEAF; V: TRBV29-1
CDR3: ASSSLTGRDYGYT; V: TRBV6-1
CDR3: AISESTGNTEAF; V: TRBV10-3
CDR3: ASSLLRDRDQPQH; V: TRBV19
CDR3: ASSLEGRRSGNTIY; V: TRBV5-4
CDR3: ASSLVDTDSPLH; V: TRBV11-2
CDR3: ASIQGGYKETQY; V: TRBV6-6
CDR3: ASSLFRGLDTGELF; V: TRBV11-2
CDR3: AWSVGDRDTQY; V: TRBV30
CDR3: ASSPKFGQPQH; V: TRBV7-2
CDR3: ASRRDRDYYGYT; V: TRBV6-4
CDR3: ASSEKGGAGANVLT; V: TRBV2
CDR3: ASSQEAGGLATEAF; V: TRBV3-1/TRBV3-2
CDR3: ASSYNRETQY; V: TRBV7-9
CDR3: ASSQVTGGSGYT; V: TRBV3-1/TRBV3-2